This TCR beta chain was profiled in a study of breast tumors, draining lymph nodes, adjacent tissues. Study outcomes and limitations: Tumors had less TCR diversity than lymph nodes, more than nontumor tissue. Tumor T cell lymph node origin was a supported hypothesis, not proven. Tumor and nontumor repertoires were significantly more similar in luminal-like than in basal-like breast cancer. Findings are consistent with lymph node origin and intratumoral expansion of most tumor T cells.

Trimming removed 5 bases from V and 9 bases from J, with 7 bases in between. Germline-derived CDR1 and CDR2 are KGHDR and SFDVKD. CDR3 length: 11 amino acids. Using its own MiXCR run on the multiplex PCR reads, TCRdb lists one record per CDR3 protein. The table records 150,000 to 250,000 distinct CDR3 sequences, 30% to 40% of them present only once. Concerning this clonotype itself: Its cognate antigen is unknown.

Axillary draining lymph nodes of breast cancer patients supplied the node samples. The receptor's source is a female donor with breast cancer. Some clones in this sample may be carry-over from other donors' samples. The sample was axillary lymph node tissue. The chain employs TRBV24-1 and TRBJ2-1; D remains ambiguous. CDR3 residues: CATSGRSEQFF. The CDR3 DNA is TGTGCCACCAGTGGACGGTCTGAGCAGTTCTTC.